These 8 T cell receptor beta chains share one sample of origin, sequenced in a study of graft-versus-host responses after intestinal transplantation. Profiled with immunoSEQ multiplex PCR; TCRdb holds only in-frame clones, not every one. This sample has tens of thousands of clones; about four fifths occur once, and the top ten carry roughly 15%. Their recognized antigens are unknown. Sequences were derived from unstimulated CD8+ T cells sorted from spleen or lymph node cells, sampled before intestinal transplant. The source of these receptors is a human donor who received an intestinal transplant.

The chain uses TRBV7-9 and TRBJ2-5, with 9 nucleotides matching TRBD1. The germline V gene has CDR1 SEHNR and CDR2 FQNEAQ (reference sequence). Trimming took 5 bases from V and 5 from J; bases not matched to a gene: 3. The CDR3 length is 13 residues. CDR3 amino acids: CASSPTGGETQYF. The CDR3 bases are TGTGCCAGCAGCCCGACAGGGGGGGAGACCCAGTACTTC.

The chain combines TRBV7-3 with TRBJ2-5, with D tentatively TRBD2 (5 bases). The V end lost 5 bases, the J end lost 5 bases, and 18 bases lay between the germline ends. CDR3 size: 15 residues. The germline gives CDR1 SGHTA, CDR2 FQGTGA. CDR3 amino acids: CASSQDGIRGETQYF. The CDR3 DNA follows: TGTGCCAGCAGCCAGGACGGGATAAGAGGGGAGACCCAGTACTTC.

To note about this clone: An end of the junction differs from the germline gene, which may be a read error. The J gene is TRBJ2-2, the V gene TRBV2; TRBD1 matches at 8 bases. CDR3 size: 14 residues. Germline V gene data show CDR1 as SNHLY and CDR2 as FYNNEI. The CDR3 coding sequence is TGTGCCAGCAGCGGGACAGGCAACACCGGGGAGCTGATTTTT. Translated, it gives CASSGTGNTGELIF.

The chain combines TRBV13 with TRBJ1-1; maybe TRBD1 (6 bases). With 1 base removed from V and 0 bases from J, the gap between germline ends came to 12 bases. The CDR3 consists of 16 residues. CDR1 is PRHDT and CDR2 is FYEKMQ in the germline V gene (reference sequence). The CDR3 loop is CASSLVQGGMNTEAFF. The CDR3 DNA reads as TGTGCCAGCAGCTTAGTACAGGGAGGCATGAACACTGAAGCTTTCTTT.

The chain joins TRBV5-1 to TRBJ2-7, with unresolved D. This CDR3 is 15 amino acids long. The V gene lost 4 bases and the J gene lost 6 bases, with 20 bases spanning the gap. Germline assignment: CDR1 SGHRS and CDR2 YFSETQ. The CDR3, as DNA: TGCGCCAGCAGCCCAATCCAGGCCTCTGTAGTCGAGCAGTACTTC. Its protein is CASSPIQASVVEQYF.

The chain employs TRBV19 and TRBJ2-1; TRBD2 aligns across 12 bases. From germline, CDR1 is LNHDA and CDR2 SQIVND (reference sequence). This CDR3 is 15 amino acids long. With V trimmed by 5 bases and J by 7 bases, 6 bases remained unmatched. The CDR3 nucleotides are TGTGCCAGTAGTTTCCTAGCGGGAGGGGAAAATGAGCAGTTCTTC. Its protein is CASSFLAGGENEQFF. The full variable domain, its missing parts supplied by reference TRBV19 and TRBJ2-1, is DGGITQSPKYLFRKEGQNVTLSCEQNLNHDAMYWYRQDPGQGLRLIYYSQIVNDFQKGDIAEGYSVSREKKESFPLTVTSAQKNPTAFYLCASSFLAGGENEQFFGPGTRLTVL.

The gene calls are TRBV28 and TRBJ2-7, with TRBD1 matching over 10 bases. The length of the CDR3 is 17 residues. With V trimmed by 5 bases and J by 5 bases, 15 bases remained unmatched. The germline gives CDR1 MDHEN, CDR2 SYDVKM. The DNA for the CDR3 is TGTGCCAGCAGTCACGACAGGGGGCGCTTTCCCCCCAACGAGCAGTACTTC. This translates into CASSHDRGRFPPNEQYF.

This chain connects TRBV7-9 to TRBJ2-5; 10 bases line up with TRBD2. Germline V gene sequence: CDR1 SEHNR, CDR2 FQNEAQ (reference sequence). The CDR3 runs 17 residues. J was trimmed by 4 bases and V by 5 bases; bases with no gene match: 13. CDR3 coding DNA: TGTGCCAGCAGCGAAGTAGCGGGAGGATTTTGGATAGAGACCCAGTACTTC. Translating gives CASSEVAGGFWIETQYF. The whole variable domain, filled in from reference TRBV7-9 and TRBJ2-5, reads DTGVSQNPRHKITKRGQNVTFRCDPISEHNRLYWYRQTLGQGPEFLTYFQNEAQLEKSRLLSDRFSAERPKGSFSTLEIQRTEQGDSAMYLCASSEVAGGFWIETQYFGPGTRLLVL.